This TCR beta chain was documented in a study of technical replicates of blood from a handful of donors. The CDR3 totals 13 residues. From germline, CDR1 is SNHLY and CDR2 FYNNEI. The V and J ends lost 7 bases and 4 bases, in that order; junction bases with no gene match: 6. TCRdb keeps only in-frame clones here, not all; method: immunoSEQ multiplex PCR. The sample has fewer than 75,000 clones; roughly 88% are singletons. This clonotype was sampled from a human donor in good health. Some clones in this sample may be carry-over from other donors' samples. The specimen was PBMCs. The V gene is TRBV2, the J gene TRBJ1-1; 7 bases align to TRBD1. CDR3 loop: CASTEGAITEAFF. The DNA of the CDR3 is TGTGCCAGCACCGAGGGGGCAATCACTGAAGCTTTCTTT. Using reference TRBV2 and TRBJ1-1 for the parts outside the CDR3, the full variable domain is EPEVTQTPSHQVTQMGQEVILRCVPISNHLYFYWYRQILGQKVEFLVSFYNNEISEKSEIFDDQFSVERPDGSNFTLKIRSTKLEDSAMYFCASTEGAITEAFFGQGTRLTVV.